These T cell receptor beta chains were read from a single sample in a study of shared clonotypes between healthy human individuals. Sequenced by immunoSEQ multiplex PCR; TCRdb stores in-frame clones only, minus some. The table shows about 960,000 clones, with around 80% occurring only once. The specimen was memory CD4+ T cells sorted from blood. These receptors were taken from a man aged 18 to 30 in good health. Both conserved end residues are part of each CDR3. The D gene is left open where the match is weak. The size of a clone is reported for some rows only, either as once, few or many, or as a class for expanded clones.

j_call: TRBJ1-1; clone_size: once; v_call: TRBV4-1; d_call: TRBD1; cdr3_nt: TGCGCCAGCAGCCGGGGACAGGTAGGGACTGAAGCTTTCTTT; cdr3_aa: CASSRGQVGTEAFF
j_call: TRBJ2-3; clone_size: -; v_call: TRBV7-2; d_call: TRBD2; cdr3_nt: TGTGCCAGCAGCCTTAGCGGGGGGGACACAGATACGCAGTATTTT; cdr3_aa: CASSLSGGDTDTQYF
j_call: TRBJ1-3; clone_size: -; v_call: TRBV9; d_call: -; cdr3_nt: TGTGCCAGCAGCCGTGCGATCGGTCCTGGAAACACCATATATTTT; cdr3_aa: CASSRAIGPGNTIYF
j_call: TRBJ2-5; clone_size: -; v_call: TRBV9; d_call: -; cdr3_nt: TGTGCCAGCAGCGTAGAGGTACCCCAAGAGACCCAGTACTTC; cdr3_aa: CASSVEVPQETQYF
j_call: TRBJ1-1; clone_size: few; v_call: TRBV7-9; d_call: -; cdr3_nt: TGTGCCAGCACCCGAGGGGAGTGGGGCACTGAAGCTTTCTTT; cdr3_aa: CASTRGEWGTEAFF
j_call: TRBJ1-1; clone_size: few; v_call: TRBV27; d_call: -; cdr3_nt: TGTGCCAGCAGTTTTAGTACCCCTGGACAGAACGGCGGAGTGAACACTGAAGCTTTCTTT; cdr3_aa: CASSFSTPGQNGGVNTEAFF
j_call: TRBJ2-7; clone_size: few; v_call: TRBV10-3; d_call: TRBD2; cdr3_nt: TGTGCCATCAGTGAGGCTAGCGGGGGGGCCTACGAGCAGTACTTC; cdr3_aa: CAISEASGGAYEQYF
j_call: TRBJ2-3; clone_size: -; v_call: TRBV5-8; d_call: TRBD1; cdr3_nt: TGTGCCAGCAGCCCCACAGGGGAAAGCACAGATACGCAGTATTTT; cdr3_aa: CASSPTGESTDTQYF
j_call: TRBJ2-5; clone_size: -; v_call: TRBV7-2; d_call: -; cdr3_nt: TGTGCCAGCAGCTCCGCGGGCCAAGTAGCTGCCCAGTACTTC; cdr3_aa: CASSSAGQVAAQYF
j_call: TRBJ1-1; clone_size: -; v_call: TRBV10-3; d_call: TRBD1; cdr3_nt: TGTGCCATCAGAAAGATGACAGGGCCGAGCACTGAAGCTTTCTTT; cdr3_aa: CAIRKMTGPSTEAFF
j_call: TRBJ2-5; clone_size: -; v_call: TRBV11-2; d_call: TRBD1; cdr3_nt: TGTGCCAGCAGCTCACAGGGGCTCGCCGGAGAGACCCAGTACTTC; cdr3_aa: CASSSQGLAGETQYF
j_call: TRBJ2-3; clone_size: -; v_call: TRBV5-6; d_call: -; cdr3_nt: TGTGCCAGCAGCTTGGCGAACAGGGACTCAGATACGCAGTATTTT; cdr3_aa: CASSLANRDSDTQYF
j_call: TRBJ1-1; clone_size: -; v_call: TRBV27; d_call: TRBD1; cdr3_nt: TGTGCCAGCAGTATAACTCCCGGGACAGGGGCATCAGCTTTCTTT; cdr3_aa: CASSITPGTGASAFF
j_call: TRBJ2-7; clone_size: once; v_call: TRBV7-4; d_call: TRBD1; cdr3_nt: TGTGCCCGGAGGGGCGGGGACAGGGAACAGTCCTACGAGCAGTACTTC; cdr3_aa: CARRGGDREQSYEQYF
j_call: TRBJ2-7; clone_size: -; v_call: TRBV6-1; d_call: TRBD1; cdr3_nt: TGTGCCAGCTCGAAATTCACAGGGGGCTCCTACGAGCAGTACTTC; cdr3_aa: CASSKFTGGSYEQYF
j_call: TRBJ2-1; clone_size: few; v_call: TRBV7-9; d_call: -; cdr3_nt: TGTGCCAGCAGCATGTCTTCTGCAGGGGTGTACAATGAGCAGTTCTTC; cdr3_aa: CASSMSSAGVYNEQFF
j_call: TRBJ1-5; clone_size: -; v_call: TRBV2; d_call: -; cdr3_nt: TGTGCCAGCACAGGGAGCAATCAGCCCCAGCATTTT; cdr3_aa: CASTGSNQPQHF
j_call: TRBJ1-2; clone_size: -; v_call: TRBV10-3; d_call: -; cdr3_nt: TGTGCCATCAGTGAAGAGGTTGCAGGAACCGGCTTAGGCTACACCTTC; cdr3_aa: CAISEEVAGTGLGYTF
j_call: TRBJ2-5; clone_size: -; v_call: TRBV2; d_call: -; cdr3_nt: TGTGCCAGCAGTGACTTGGTTGGGGGAGAGACCCAGTACTTC; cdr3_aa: CASSDLVGGETQYF
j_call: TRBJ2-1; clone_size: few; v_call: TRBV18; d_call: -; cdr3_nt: TGTGCCAGCTCCCAGAATTATGAGCAGTTCTTC; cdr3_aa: CASSQNYEQFF
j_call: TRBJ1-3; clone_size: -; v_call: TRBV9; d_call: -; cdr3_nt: TGTGCCAGCAGCGTAACCTGGGGGGAAGGAAACACCATATATTTT; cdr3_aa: CASSVTWGEGNTIYF
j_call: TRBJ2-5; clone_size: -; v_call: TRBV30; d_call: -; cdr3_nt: TGTGCCTGGAGACAGTTGTCTCAAGAGACCCAGTACTTC; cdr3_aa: CAWRQLSQETQYF
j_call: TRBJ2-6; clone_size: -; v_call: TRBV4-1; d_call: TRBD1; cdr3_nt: TGCGCCAGCAGCCAGAAGGGACAGTTCTCTGGGGCCAACGTCCTGACTTTC; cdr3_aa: CASSQKGQFSGANVLTF
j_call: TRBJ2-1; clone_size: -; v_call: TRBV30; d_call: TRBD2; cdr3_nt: TGTGCCTGGAGACGGACTAGCGGGGGCTCTGAGCAGTTCTTC; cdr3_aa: CAWRRTSGGSEQFF
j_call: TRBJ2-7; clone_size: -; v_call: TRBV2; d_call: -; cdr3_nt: TGCGCCAGCACGCGGGGGCTGCCCTACGAGCAGTACTTC; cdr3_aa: CASTRGLPYEQYF
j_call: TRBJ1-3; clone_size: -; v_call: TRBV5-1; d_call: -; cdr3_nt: TGCGCCAGCAGCCCTCTGTCTGGGGGAAACACCATATATTTT; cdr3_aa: CASSPLSGGNTIYF
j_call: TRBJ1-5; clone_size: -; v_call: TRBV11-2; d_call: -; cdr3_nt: TGTGCCAGCAGCTCGGACAGACCGGTCAGTAGCAATCAGCCCCAGCATTTT; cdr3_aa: CASSSDRPVSSNQPQHF
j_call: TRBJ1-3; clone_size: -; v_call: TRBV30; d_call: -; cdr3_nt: TGTGCCTGGAGTGTCTTCGGACGGTCCGATGGAAACACCATATATTTT; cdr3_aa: CAWSVFGRSDGNTIYF